This T cell receptor (beta chain) was found in a study of T cell responses to AZD1222 COVID-19 vaccine. Study-level results: Unmutated regions of variants are reportedly targeted by nearly half of spike-specific TCRs.

The germline V gene has CDR1 LNHDA and CDR2 SQIVND (reference sequence). The CDR3 contains 15 residues. With 5 bases clipped from V and 6 bases from J, the junction kept 8 bases outside the gene matches. As regards this clone: No antigen is known for it.

Only in-frame clones appear in the TCRdb table, and some are missing; sequencing was by immunoSEQ multiplex PCR. Found here are more than 150,000 clones, roughly 93% of them singletons; the top ten hold 9.2%. V and J are TRBV19 and TRBJ2-1; 9 bases fit TRBD1. This receptor was identified in an adult in good health. Specimen: peripheral blood, collected on day 0 of AZD1222 vaccination. Here the CDR3 DNA reads TGTGCCAGTAGTGCCCGGGACAGGGTAGGCAATGAGCAGTTCTTC. Its protein product is CASSARDRVGNEQFF. Combining the CDR3 with reference TRBV19 and TRBJ2-1 gives the whole variable domain DGGITQSPKYLFRKEGQNVTLSCEQNLNHDAMYWYRQDPGQGLRLIYYSQIVNDFQKGDIAEGYSVSREKKESFPLTVTSAQKNPTAFYLCASSARDRVGNEQFFGPGTRLTVL.